A single sample is the source of the 8 T cell receptor beta chains below, sequenced in a study of early T cells in non-severe SARS-CoV-2 infection. One entry per CDR3 protein, called by TCRdb with MiXCR from the 5' RACE reads. The repertoire holds 30,000 to 35,000 distinct CDR3 sequences, with around 4% as singletons. The sample was whole blood. The receptors were gathered from an adult who was a healthcare worker with PCR-confirmed SARS-CoV-2 infection or an uninfected control (not recorded which).

This clonotype was detected a few times. In DNA, the CDR3 is TGTGCCAGCAGTCGGGACCCAATGTTCGATGAGCAGTTCTTC. This translates into CASSRDPMFDEQFF. This chain connects TRBV6-2 or TRBV6-3 to TRBJ2-1; D possibly matches TRBD1 or TRBD2 (5 bases each). This CDR3 has 14 residues. Trimming removed 5 bases from V and 8 bases from J, with 16 bases in between. Germline V gives CDR1 MNHEY, CDR2 SVGEGT.

This clonotype has a count of ten or more. The CDR3 DNA sequence: TGTGCCAGTACCCGGACAGGAGTCTCCTACGAGCAGTACTTC. Translation: CASTRTGVSYEQYF. The V gene is TRBV19, the J gene TRBJ2-7; 7 nucleotides align to TRBD1. Germline V CDR1 and CDR2: LNHDA, SQIVND (reference sequence). The CDR3 covers 14 residues. V gave up 7 bases and J gave up 0 bases; unmatched junction bases: 6.

The sample holds many counts of this clonotype. The rearrangement uses TRBV7-9 and TRBJ1-2; no reliable D call. Germline CDR1 and CDR2: SEHNR and FQNEAQ (reference sequence). This CDR3 is built from 14 residues. V was cut by 4 bases and J by 4 bases, with 13 bases left in between. CDR3 DNA: TGTGCCAGCAGCTCAGTTTTGGTCGGCTATGGCTACACCTTC. Translating gives CASSSVLVGYGYTF.

This clonotype was observed at least ten times. V and J are TRBV6-5 and TRBJ2-7, with D unclear. This CDR3 is built from 15 residues. V lost 4 bases and J lost 0, with 13 bases in between. Germline CDR1 reads MNHEY; CDR2 reads SVGAGI. CDR3 residues: CASSSPAGDSYEQYF. The CDR3 bases are TGTGCCAGCAGTTCTCCAGCTGGGGACTCCTACGAGCAGTACTTC.

This clonotype turned up a few times. V usage is TRBV6-5 and J usage is TRBJ1-1; TRBD1 agrees at 8 bases. The CDR3 sequence is 15 residues long. Looked up from germline, CDR1 is MNHEY and CDR2 is SVGAGI. The V segment lost 0 bases and the J segment 5 bases; nucleotides outside the gene matches: 5. The CDR3 sequence: CASSYSRGHLTEAFF. The CDR3 DNA sequence: TGTGCCAGCAGTTACTCCAGGGGGCATTTAACTGAAGCTTTCTTT.

This clonotype was detected many times. This rearrangement joins TRBV20-1 to TRBJ2-1; 7 bases are a match to TRBD2. Trimming at V came to 3 bases and at J to 4 bases, leaving 6 bases not matched to a gene. This CDR3 region has 14 residues. The germline V gene encodes CDR1 DFQATT and CDR2 SNEGSKA (reference sequence). CDR3 region: CSASRLAAYNEQFF. CDR3 nucleotides: TGCAGTGCTAGTCGTCTAGCGGCATACAATGAGCAGTTCTTC.

There are a few counts of this clonotype. The rearrangement joins TRBV27 to TRBJ1-2; no firm D call. The V gene's germline CDR1 is MNHEY and CDR2 SMNVEV (reference sequence). V shed 0 bases and J shed 4 bases, with 9 bases lying between them. The CDR3 has 14 residues. The CDR3 sequence: CASSLSGGLYGYTF. CDR3 coding DNA: TGTGCCAGCAGTTTATCAGGAGGTCTCTATGGCTACACCTTC.

This clonotype was observed at least ten times. This chain connects TRBV7-2 to TRBJ2-7; 14 nucleotides match TRBD2. V shed 4 bases and J 5 bases; nucleotides not matched to a gene: 4. CDR1 SGHTA and CDR2 FQGNSA come from the germline V gene. The CDR3 covers 15 residues. The CDR3 bases are TGTGCCAGCAGCTCGACTAGCGGGGGGGCTAACGAGCAGTACTTC. Its protein product is CASSSTSGGANEQYF.